Sequencing of this TCR beta chain was carried out in a study of blood T cell repertoires in COVID-19. The CDR3 is 14 amino acids. Trimming took 7 bases from V and 4 from J; bases not matched to a gene: 7. Germline loops: CDR1 MNHEY, CDR2 SVGAGI. In the source study's methods: Quantification of nucleated cells was approximated via reference gene primer amplification. Some clones are missing from TCRdb's copy, which holds only in-frame ones; the method was immunoSEQ multiplex PCR. The DNA was the basis for D and trimming; V, J and clone size are from that table. The sample holds about 98,000 clones, roughly four fifths seen once.

The genes are TRBV6-5 and TRBJ1-3; 7 bases agree with TRBD1. The specimen was peripheral blood. The sequence was obtained from a man aged 35-49 years with active or convalescent COVID-19. The CDR3 here is CASTSTGRGNTIYF. The CDR3 DNA reads as TGTGCCAGCACCTCGACAGGGAGGGGAAACACCATATATTTT.